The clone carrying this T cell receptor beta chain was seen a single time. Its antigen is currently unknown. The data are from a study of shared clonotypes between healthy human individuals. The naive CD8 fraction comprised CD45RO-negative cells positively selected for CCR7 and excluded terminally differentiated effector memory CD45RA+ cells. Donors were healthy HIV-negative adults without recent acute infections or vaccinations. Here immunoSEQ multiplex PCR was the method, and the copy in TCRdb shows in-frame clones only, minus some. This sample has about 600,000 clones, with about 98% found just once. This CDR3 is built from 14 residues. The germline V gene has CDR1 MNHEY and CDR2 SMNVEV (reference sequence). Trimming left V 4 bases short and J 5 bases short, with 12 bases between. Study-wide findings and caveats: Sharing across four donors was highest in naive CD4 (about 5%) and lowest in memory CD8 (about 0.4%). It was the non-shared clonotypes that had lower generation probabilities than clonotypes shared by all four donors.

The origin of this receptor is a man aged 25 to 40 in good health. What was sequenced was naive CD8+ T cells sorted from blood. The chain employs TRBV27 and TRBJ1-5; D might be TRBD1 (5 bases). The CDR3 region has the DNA TGTGCCAGCAGTTCCTCTACGGGGGATCAGCCCCAGCATTTT. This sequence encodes CASSSSTGDQPQHF.